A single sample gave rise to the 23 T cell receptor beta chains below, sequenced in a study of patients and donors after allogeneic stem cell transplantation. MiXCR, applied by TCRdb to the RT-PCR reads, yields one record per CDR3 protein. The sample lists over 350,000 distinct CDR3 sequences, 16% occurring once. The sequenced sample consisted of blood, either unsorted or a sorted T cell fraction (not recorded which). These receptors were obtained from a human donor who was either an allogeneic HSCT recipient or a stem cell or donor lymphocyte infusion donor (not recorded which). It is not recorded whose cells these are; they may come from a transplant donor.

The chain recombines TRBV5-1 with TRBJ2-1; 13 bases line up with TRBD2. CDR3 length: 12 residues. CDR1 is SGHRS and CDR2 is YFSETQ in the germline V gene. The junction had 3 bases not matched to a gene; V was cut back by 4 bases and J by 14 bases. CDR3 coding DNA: TGCGCCAGCAGCCCCGGGACTAGCGGGAAGTTCTTC. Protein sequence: CASSPGTSGKFF.

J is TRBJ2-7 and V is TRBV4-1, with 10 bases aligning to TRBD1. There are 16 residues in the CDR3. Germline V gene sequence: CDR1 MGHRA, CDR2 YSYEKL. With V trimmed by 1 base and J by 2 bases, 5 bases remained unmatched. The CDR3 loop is CASSQVPGQGTYEQYF. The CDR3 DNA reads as TGCGCCAGCAGCCAAGTCCCGGGACAGGGGACCTACGAGCAGTACTTC.

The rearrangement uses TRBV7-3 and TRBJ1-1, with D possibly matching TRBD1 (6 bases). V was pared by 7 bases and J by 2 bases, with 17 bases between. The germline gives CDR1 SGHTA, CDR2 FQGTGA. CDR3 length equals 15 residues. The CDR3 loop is CASTNLGQPNTEAFF. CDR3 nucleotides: TGTGCCAGCACCAACCTCGGACAGCCTAACACTGAAGCTTTCTTT.

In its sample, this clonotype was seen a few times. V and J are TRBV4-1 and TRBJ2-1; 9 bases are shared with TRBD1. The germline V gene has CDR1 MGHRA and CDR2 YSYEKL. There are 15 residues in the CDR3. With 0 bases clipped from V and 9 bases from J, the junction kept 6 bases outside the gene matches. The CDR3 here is CASSQDFRDRVEQFF. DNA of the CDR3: TGCGCCAGCAGCCAAGATTTCCGGGACAGGGTTGAGCAGTTCTTC.

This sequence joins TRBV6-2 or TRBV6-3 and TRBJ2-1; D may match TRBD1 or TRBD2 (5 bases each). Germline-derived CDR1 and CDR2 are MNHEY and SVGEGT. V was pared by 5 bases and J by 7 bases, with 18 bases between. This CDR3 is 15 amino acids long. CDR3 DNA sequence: TGTGCCAGCAGTATGGGGGTCGCCCCGGGTAATGAGCAGTTCTTC. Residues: CASSMGVAPGNEQFF.

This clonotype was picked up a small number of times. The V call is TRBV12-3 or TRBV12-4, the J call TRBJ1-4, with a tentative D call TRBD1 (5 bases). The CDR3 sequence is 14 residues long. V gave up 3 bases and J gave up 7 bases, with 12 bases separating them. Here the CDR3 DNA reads TGTGCCAGCAGTTTTGTGGGGAGGGGTGAAAAACTGTTTTTT. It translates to CASSFVGRGEKLFF.

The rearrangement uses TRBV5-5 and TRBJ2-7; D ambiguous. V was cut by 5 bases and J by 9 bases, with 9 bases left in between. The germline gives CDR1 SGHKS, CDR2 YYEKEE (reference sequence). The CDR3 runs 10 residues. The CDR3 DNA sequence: TGTGCCAGCAGAGCTGGTGGGCAGTACTTC. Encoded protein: CASRAGGQYF.

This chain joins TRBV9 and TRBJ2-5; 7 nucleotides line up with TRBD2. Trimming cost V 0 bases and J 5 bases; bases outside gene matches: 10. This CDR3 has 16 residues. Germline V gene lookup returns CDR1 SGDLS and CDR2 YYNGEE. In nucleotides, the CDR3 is TGTGCCAGCAGCGTAGTTCATGGCGGGGGAGGTGAGACCCAGTACTTC. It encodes CASSVVHGGGGETQYF. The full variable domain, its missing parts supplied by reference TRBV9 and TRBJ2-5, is DSGVTQTPKHLITATGQRVTLRCSPRSGDLSVYWYQQSLDQGLQFLIQYYNGEERAKGNILERFSAQQFPDLHSELNLSSLELGDSALYFCASSVVHGGGGETQYFGPGTRLLVL.

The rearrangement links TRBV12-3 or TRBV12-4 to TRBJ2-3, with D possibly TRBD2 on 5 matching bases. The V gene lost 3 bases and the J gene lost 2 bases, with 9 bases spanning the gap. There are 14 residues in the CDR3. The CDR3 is CASSFVGATDTQYF. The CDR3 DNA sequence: TGTGCCAGCAGTTTCGTGGGAGCCACAGATACGCAGTATTTT.

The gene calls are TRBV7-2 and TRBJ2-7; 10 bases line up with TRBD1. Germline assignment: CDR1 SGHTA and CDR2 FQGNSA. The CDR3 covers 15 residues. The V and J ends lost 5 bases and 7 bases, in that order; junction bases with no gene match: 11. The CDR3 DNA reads TGTGCCAGCAGCCGCACCGGGACAGGGGTTGGGGAGCAGTACTTC. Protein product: CASSRTGTGVGEQYF.

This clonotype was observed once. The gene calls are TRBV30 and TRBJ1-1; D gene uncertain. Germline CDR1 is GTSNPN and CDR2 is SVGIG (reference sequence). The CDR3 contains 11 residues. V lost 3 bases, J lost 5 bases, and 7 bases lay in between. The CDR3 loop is CAWRERTEAFF. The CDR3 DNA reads TGTGCCTGGAGGGAACGGACTGAAGCTTTCTTT.

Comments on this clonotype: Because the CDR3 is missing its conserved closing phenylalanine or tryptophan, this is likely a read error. Written as DNA, the CDR3 is TGTGCCAGCAGTTTAGCAGGGGATACGCAGTATCTT. It encodes CASSLAGDTQYL. V usage is TRBV12-3 or TRBV12-4 and J usage is TRBJ2-3; D not certain. CDR3 length: 12 amino acids. Trimming cost V 0 bases and J 6 bases, with 4 bases left between them.

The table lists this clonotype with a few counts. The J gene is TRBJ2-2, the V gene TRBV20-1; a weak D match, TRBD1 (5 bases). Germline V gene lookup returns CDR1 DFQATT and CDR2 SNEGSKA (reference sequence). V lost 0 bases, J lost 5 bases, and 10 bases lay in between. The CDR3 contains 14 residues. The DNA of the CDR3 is TGCAGTGCTAGAGAAATGGGGCGAACCGGGGAGCTGTTTTTT. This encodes CSAREMGRTGELFF.

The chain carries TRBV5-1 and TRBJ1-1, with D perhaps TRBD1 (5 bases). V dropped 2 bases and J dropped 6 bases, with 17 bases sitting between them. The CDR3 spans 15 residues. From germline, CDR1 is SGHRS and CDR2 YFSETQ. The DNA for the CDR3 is TGCGCCAGCAGCTTAAACAGGTGGGGGGTTGCTGAAGCTTTCTTT. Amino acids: CASSLNRWGVAEAFF.

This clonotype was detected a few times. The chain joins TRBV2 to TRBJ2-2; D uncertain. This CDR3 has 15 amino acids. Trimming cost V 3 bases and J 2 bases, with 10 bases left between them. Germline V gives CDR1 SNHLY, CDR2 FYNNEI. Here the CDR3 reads CASSDLSFNTGELFF. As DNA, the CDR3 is TGTGCCAGCAGTGACTTGAGTTTTAACACCGGGGAGCTGTTTTTT.

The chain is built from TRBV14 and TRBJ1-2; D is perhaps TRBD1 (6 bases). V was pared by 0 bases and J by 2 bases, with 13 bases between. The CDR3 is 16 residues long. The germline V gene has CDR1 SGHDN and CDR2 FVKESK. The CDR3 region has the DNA TGTGCCAGCAGCCAAGATAGCACAGGGAGGAACTATGGCTACACCTTC. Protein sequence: CASSQDSTGRNYGYTF.

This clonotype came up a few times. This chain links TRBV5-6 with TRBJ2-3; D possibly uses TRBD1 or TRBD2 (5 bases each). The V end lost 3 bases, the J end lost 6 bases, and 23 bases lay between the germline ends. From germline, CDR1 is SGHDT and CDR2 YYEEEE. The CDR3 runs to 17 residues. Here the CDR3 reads CASSSPGPLAVYDTQYF. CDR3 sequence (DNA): TGTGCCAGCAGCTCTCCGGGACCCTTGGCCGTTTACGATACGCAGTATTTT.

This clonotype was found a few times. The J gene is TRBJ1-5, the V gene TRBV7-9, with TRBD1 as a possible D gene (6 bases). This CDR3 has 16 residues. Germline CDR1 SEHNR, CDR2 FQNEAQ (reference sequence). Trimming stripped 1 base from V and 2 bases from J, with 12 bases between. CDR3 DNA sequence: TGTGCCAGCAGCTTAGAGGGGGGTGCGGGCAATCAGCCCCAGCATTTT. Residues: CASSLEGGAGNQPQHF.

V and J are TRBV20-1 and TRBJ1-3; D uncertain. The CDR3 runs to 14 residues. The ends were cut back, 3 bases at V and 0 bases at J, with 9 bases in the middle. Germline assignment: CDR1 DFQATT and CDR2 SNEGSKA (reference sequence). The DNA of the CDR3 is TGCAGTGCTAGTATAGACGCCTCTGGAAACACCATATATTTT. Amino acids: CSASIDASGNTIYF.

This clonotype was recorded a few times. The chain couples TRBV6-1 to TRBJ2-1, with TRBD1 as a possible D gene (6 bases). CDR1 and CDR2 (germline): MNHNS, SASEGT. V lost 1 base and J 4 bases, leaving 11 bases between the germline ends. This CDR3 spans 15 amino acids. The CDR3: CASSEGQAAYNEQFF. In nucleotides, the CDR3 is TGTGCCAGCAGTGAAGGACAGGCTGCGTACAATGAGCAGTTCTTC.

The CDR3 DNA reads as TGTGCCAGCAGCGCGCCGGGACAGCACTACGAGCAGTACTTC. Translating gives CASSAPGQHYEQYF. The chain recombines TRBV6-1 with TRBJ2-7, with 7 bases that match TRBD1. Unmatched junction bases numbered 8, after V lost 6 bases and J lost 3 bases. Germline lookup yields CDR1 MNHNS and CDR2 SASEGT. CDR3 length equals 14 residues.

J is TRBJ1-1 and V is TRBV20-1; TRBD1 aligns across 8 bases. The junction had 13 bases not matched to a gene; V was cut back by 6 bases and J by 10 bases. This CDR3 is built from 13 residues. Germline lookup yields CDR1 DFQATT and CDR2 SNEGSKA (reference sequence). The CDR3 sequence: CSAMQGAQIGAFF. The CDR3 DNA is TGCAGTGCAATGCAGGGGGCCCAGATTGGAGCTTTCTTT.

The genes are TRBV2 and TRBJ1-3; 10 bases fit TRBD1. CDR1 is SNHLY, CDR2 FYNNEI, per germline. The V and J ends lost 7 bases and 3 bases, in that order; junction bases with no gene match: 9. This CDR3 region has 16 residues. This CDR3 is CASTRETGGFGNTIYF. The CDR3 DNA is TGTGCCAGCACCCGTGAGACAGGGGGCTTTGGAAACACCATATATTTT.